This TCR beta chain was documented in a study of blood T cell repertoires in COVID-19 (TCRdb year 2020). Study-wide context: Samples covering the acute and convalescent phases of COVID-19 were provided by collaborators in the United States, Italy and Spain. Subjects who had been exposed to COVID-19, were actively infected with it, or had recovered from it provided the deeply sampled blood TCRbeta repertoires that made up the dataset. The samples were drawn from the first 160 participants of the ongoing ImmuneRACE study and from under 1,500 subjects provided by 6 global collaborators. The repertoires were released in a freely available public database meant as a resource for research on the immune response to SARS-CoV-2. Where available, HLA class I and class II types were taken from metadata supplied by the sample provider and were not determined by assay-based typing. A de-identified subject ID, COVID-19 status, age in years and sex were almost always included in the sample metadata. The prospective study material was composed of cDNA or gDNA derived from T cells, B-cell-depleted T cells, or PBMCs.

Participants in the prospective study were aged about 18 to 95 years, lived in 24 United States geographic areas, and enrolled through a virtual design. Cohort assignment in the prospective study relied on participant-reported clinical history from a screening survey and a study questionnaire. ImmuneRACE Cohort 3 recovered participants were defined by two consecutive negative NP/OP PCR tests, healthcare professional clearance, or symptom resolution. Each participant in the prospective study had whole blood, serum and a nasopharyngeal or oropharyngeal swab collected by mobile phlebotomists. Additional blood draws and questionnaires over an approximately 2-month period could optionally be provided by prospective study participants. Before DNA extraction, prospective study blood samples were shipped either frozen or at room temperature. Here is what the overall study found, with its caveats: How much clinical and demographic metadata was included differed by source and by participant, and the metadata was provided uncurated.

Cut back by 1 base and 8 bases, the V and J ends lie 11 bases apart. From cysteine to phenylalanine, the CDR3 is 13 amino acids long. This entry keeps only the CDR3 DNA: 39 bases, framed from base 1. Reading the germline V gene gives CDR1 LGHNT and CDR2 FRNRAP. TCRbeta CDR3 regions were amplified from genomic DNA using the immunoSEQ Assay, a bias-controlled multiplex PCR. On the study's bioinformatics: The number of nucleated cells in each sample was estimated from the amplification of reference gene primers within the assay. To quantify the absolute abundance of each unique TCRbeta CDR3 rearrangement, sequence reads were collapsed and filtered. For each sample, productive Simpson clonality was calculated by taking the square root of Simpson's diversity index across productive rearrangements. TCRdb mirrors the immuneACCESS table, restricted to in-frame sequences. Some clones are absent from its copies; in checked studies, under half trace to an unresolved V gene, and the reason for the others is unknown. The V and J calls and clone size were taken over from that table, and D and trimming were inferred from the DNA. The sample table holds 350,000 to 450,000 clones, of which over 80% were seen once. Jointly, the top ten make up roughly 5.1% of the sample.

Comment on this clone: Its cognate antigen has yet to be identified. No qualities accompany the bases; no much larger clone lies one base away.

The TCR sequence derives from a woman between 50 and 59 years old who had recovered from COVID-19. The chain links TRBV12-5 with TRBJ1-1, with no confidently assigned D gene. Specimen: PBMCs or T cells enriched from blood (not recorded which). The DNA sequence follows: TGTGCTAGTGGTTTGGCCTGGTATCAGGAAGCTTTCTTT. Translation gives CASGLAWYQEAFF. When the CDR3 is completed using the reference TRBV12-5 and TRBJ1-1 genes on either side, the full variable domain is DARVTQTPRHKVTEMGQEVTMRCQPILGHNTVFWYRQTMMQGLELLAYFRNRAPLDDSGMPKDRFSAEMPDATLATLKIQPSEPRDSAVYFCASGLAWYQEAFFGQGTRLTVV.